This entry lists 16 T cell receptor beta chains sequenced from one sample in a study of immune heterogeneity within non-small cell lung tumors. For the TCR beta CDR3, multiplex PCR with 32 V and 13 J primers performed the amplification. One entry per CDR3 protein results from TCRdb running MiXCR on the multiplex PCR reads. The repertoire consists of 6,000 to 8,500 distinct CDR3 sequences, with around 21% occurring once and the leading ten covering 13% to 15%. Template material for each sample was around 630 ng of bulk tumor genomic DNA. Every primary tumor yielded several biopsies, spaced far apart, that were taken during surgery. Patients went through curative surgery, and their non-small cell lung cancer was untreated and newly diagnosed. The sequencing input was lung tumor tissue. The receptors shown here come from a man between 60 and 75 years old with non-small cell lung cancer.

This clonotype is deemed medium-sized. The chain carries TRBV6-2 or TRBV6-3 and TRBJ2-1; D is unresolved. The V gene's germline CDR1 is MNHEY and CDR2 SVGEGT. The CDR3 consists of 15 residues. Trimming stripped 2 bases from V and 0 bases from J, with 8 bases between. For the CDR3, the DNA is TGTGCCAGCAGTTACGCCGGAAGCTCCTACAATGAGCAGTTCTTC. This gives the protein CASSYAGSSYNEQFF.

By frequency in the sample, this clonotype is medium-sized. The chain couples TRBV2 to TRBJ2-7; 7 positions match TRBD1. J gave up 1 base and V 1 base, and 10 bases lay outside the gene matches. The CDR3 length is 17 residues. Germline V gene sequence: CDR1 SNHLY, CDR2 FYNNEI. The CDR3 bases are TGTGCCAGCAGTGAAGAGGGGGCAAACGCGATATCCTACGAGCAGTACTTC. It translates to CASSEEGANAISYEQYF. Filled out from reference TRBV2 and TRBJ2-7, the complete variable domain reads EPEVTQTPSHQVTQMGQEVILRCVPISNHLYFYWYRQILGQKVEFLVSFYNNEISEKSEIFDDQFSVERPDGSNFTLKIRSTKLEDSAMYFCASSEEGANAISYEQYFGPGTRLTVT.

A few counts support this clonotype. One end of the junction fails to match germline, which may point to a read error. This chain joins TRBV6-1 and TRBJ1-4; 11 positions agree with TRBD1. This CDR3 contains 16 residues. CDR1 MNHNS and CDR2 SASEGT come from the germline V gene. CDR3 amino acids: CVSSSKMGQGDEKLFF. The CDR3 DNA follows: TGTGTCAGCAGTTCCAAAATGGGACAGGGGGATGAAAAACTGTTTTTT.

This clonotype is medium-sized within its sample. The V call is TRBV16, the J call TRBJ2-4; no definite D call. V lost 3 bases and J lost 14, with 14 bases in between. The CDR3 runs 12 residues. Per germline, CDR1 KGHSY and CDR2 FQNENV. The CDR3 sequence: CASSQELTRKYF. For the CDR3, the DNA is TGTGCCAGCAGCCAGGAGTTAACACGAAAGTACTTC.

At least ten counts were recorded for this clonotype. The chain employs TRBV7-9 and TRBJ2-7, with no clear D. Germline CDR1 is SEHNR and CDR2 is FQNEAQ (reference sequence). The V gene lost 0 bases and the J gene lost 2 bases, with 14 bases spanning the gap. CDR3 length equals 16 residues. In DNA form, the CDR3 reads TGTGCCAGCAGCTTAGCGCTGGGTTACGCCACCTACGAGCAGTACTTC. Its translation is CASSLALGYATYEQYF. Complete variable domain (other parts from reference TRBV7-9 and TRBJ2-7): DTGVSQNPRHKITKRGQNVTFRCDPISEHNRLYWYRQTLGQGPEFLTYFQNEAQLEKSRLLSDRFSAERPKGSFSTLEIQRTEQGDSAMYLCASSLALGYATYEQYFGPGTRLTVT.

This clonotype was observed at least ten times. The chain couples TRBV20-1 to TRBJ1-2; D is unresolved. This CDR3 spans 12 amino acids. From germline, CDR1 is DFQATT and CDR2 SNEGSKA (reference sequence). Trimming shortened V by 5 bases and J by 3 bases, and 10 bases separated the two germline ends. The CDR3 protein is CSALRVDYGYTF. The CDR3 DNA reads as TGCAGTGCTCTTCGCGTTGACTATGGCTACACCTTC.

CDR3 sequence reads: CSASPLDRGSGYTF. The CDR3, as DNA: TGCAGTGCTAGCCCCCTTGACAGGGGCTCTGGCTACACCTTC. The chain has TRBV20-1 and TRBJ1-2, with 8 positions matching TRBD1. Unmatched junction bases numbered 10, after V lost 3 bases and J lost 7 bases. Germline V gene sequence: CDR1 DFQATT, CDR2 SNEGSKA (reference sequence). This CDR3 contains 14 residues.

This clonotype was picked up many times. The genes are TRBV28 and TRBJ2-3; perhaps TRBD2 as D (6 bases). This CDR3 region has 14 residues. Trimming pared 5 bases from V and 4 bases from J, leaving 13 bases between. Germline-derived CDR1 and CDR2 are MDHEN and SYDVKM. The CDR3 DNA follows: TGTGCCAGCAGTGCCCTAGGGGACTCAGATACGCAGTATTTT. It specifies CASSALGDSDTQYF. Based on the CDR3 plus reference TRBV28 and TRBJ2-3, the full variable domain is DVKVTQSSRYLVKRTGEKVFLECVQDMDHENMFWYRQDPGLGLRLIYFSYDVKMKEKGDIPEGYSVSREKKERFSLILESASTNQTSMYLCASSALGDSDTQYFGPGTRLTVL.

On this clonotype itself: Possible read error: a much larger clone is one base away. Since no conserved phenylalanine or tryptophan closes the CDR3, a read error is the likely cause. The gene calls are TRBV5-1 and TRBJ2-2; possibly TRBD1 for D (5 bases). This CDR3 is 17 amino acids long. V dropped 5 bases and J dropped 5 bases, with 22 bases sitting between them. CDR1 is SGHRS and CDR2 is YFSETQ in the germline V gene. The CDR3 DNA reads TGCGCCAGCAGACCATCAGCCGACCTATCAGGGACCGGGGAGCTGTTTTCT. Amino acids: CASRPSADLSGTGELFS.

On this clonotype itself: Its ends do not fully match the called genes, so a read error is possible. The gene calls are TRBV6-1 and TRBJ2-7; D is undetermined. The germline gives CDR1 MNHNS, CDR2 SASEGT. This CDR3 is built from 14 residues. CDR3 residues: CASIPPGPLAERYF. CDR3 coding DNA: TGTGCCAGCATACCACCAGGCCCCTTGGCCGAGCGGTACTTC.

With regard to this clonotype: A single base separates this from a much larger clone, so it may be a read error. The final CDR3 position lacks the conserved phenylalanine or tryptophan, pointing to a likely read error. V gene TRBV19 combines with J gene TRBJ2-3, with no clear D. Per germline, CDR1 LNHDA and CDR2 SQIVND (reference sequence). Trimming cost V 5 bases and J 4 bases, with 7 bases left between them. The CDR3 contains 12 residues. The CDR3: CASSFSADTQYL. The CDR3 DNA reads as TGTGCCAGTAGTTTTTCAGCAGATACGCAGTATTTA.

Regarding this clonotype: This may be a read error, as it is one base from a much larger clone. V gene TRBV2 combines with J gene TRBJ1-4; D ambiguous. V was pared by 8 bases and J by 2 bases, with 15 bases between. CDR1 is SNHLY, CDR2 FYNNEI, per germline. This CDR3 is built from 15 residues. The CDR3 DNA reads as TGTGCCAGCTTCCGGCAAGGAGTTACTAATGAAAAACTGTTTTTT. It translates to CASFRQGVTNEKLFF.

This clonotype is termed medium-sized. This chain connects TRBV11-2 to TRBJ2-1, with 8 positions matching TRBD2. In germline, CDR1 is SGHAT, CDR2 FQNNGV. The CDR3 is 16 residues long. Unmatched junction bases numbered 8, after V lost 3 bases and J lost 4 bases. CDR3: CASSFEAGTRYNEQFF. The CDR3 region has the DNA TGTGCCAGCAGCTTCGAAGCCGGGACTAGATACAATGAGCAGTTCTTC.

For this clonotype: The junction shows a germline mismatch at one end, possibly a read error. The chain's CDR3 is CDSSLGQSSYNEQFF. The CDR3 DNA is TGTGACAGCAGCTTGGGTCAGAGCTCCTACAATGAGCAGTTCTTC. V and J are TRBV5-6 and TRBJ2-1; D is ambiguous. Germline assignment: CDR1 SGHDT and CDR2 YYEEEE. The CDR3 spans 15 residues.

A few counts support this clonotype. A read error may explain this, as a much larger clone is one base away. This sequence joins TRBV3-1 and TRBJ2-7; D is perhaps TRBD2 (6 bases). CDR1 is LGHDT, CDR2 YNNKEL, per germline (reference sequence). CDR3 length equals 14 residues. The V end was cut by 3 bases, the J end by 5 bases, with 14 bases between. This CDR3 is CASSQDVGGNEQYF. DNA for the CDR3: TGTGCCAGCAGCCAGGACGTTGGCGGGAACGAGCAGTACTTC.

This clonotype is judged medium-sized. The chain combines TRBV12-3 or TRBV12-4 with TRBJ1-3; D is possibly TRBD1 (5 bases). CDR3 size: 14 residues. V gave up 5 bases and J gave up 2 bases, with 10 bases separating them. The CDR3 loop reads CASSGWGAGNTIYF. CDR3 bases: TGTGCCAGCAGTGGGTGGGGGGCTGGAAACACCATATATTTT.